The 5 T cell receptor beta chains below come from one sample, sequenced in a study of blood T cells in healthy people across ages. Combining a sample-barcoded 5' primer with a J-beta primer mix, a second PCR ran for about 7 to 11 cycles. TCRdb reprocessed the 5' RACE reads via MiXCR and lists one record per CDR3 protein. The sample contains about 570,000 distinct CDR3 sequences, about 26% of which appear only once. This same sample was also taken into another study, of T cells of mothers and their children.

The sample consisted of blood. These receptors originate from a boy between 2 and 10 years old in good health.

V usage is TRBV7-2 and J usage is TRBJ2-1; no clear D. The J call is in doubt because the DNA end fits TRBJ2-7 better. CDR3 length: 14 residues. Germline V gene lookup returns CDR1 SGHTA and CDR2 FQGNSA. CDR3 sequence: CASSSGEWSYEQYF. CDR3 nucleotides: TGTGCCAGCAGCTCAGGAGAGTGGAGTTACGAGCAGTACTTC.

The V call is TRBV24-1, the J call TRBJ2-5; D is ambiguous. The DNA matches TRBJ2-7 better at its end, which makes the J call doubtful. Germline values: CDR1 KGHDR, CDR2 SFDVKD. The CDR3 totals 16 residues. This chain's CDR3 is CATSPSVLYPFYEQYF. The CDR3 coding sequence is TGTGCCACCAGTCCCTCCGTTTTATACCCTTTCTACGAGCAGTACTTC.

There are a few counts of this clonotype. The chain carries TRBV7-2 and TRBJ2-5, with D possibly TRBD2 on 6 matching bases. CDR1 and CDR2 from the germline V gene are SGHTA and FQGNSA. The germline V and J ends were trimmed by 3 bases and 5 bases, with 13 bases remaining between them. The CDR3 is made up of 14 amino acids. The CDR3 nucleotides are TGTGCCAGCAGCTTTTGGCGGGATTATGAGACCCAGTACTTC. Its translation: CASSFWRDYETQYF.

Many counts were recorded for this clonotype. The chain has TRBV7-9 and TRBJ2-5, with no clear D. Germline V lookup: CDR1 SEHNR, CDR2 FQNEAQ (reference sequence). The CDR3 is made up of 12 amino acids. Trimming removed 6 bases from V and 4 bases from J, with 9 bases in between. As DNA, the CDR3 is TGTGCCAGCAGTCGACCTGGAGAGACCCAGTACTTC. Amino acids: CASSRPGETQYF.

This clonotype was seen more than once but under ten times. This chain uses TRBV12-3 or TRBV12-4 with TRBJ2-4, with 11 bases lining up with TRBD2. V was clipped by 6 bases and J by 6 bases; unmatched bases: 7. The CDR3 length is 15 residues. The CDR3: CASRTSGEPGNIQYF. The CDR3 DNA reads TGTGCCAGCAGGACTAGCGGGGAGCCAGGAAACATTCAGTACTTC.